A single sample gave rise to the 30 T cell receptor beta chains below, sequenced in a study of vaccination effects on CD4 cells after COVID-19. Before sequencing took place, the ViraFEST assay used viral peptide pools to expand antigen-specific CD4+ T cells. Having been cultured for about 10 days, the cells underwent CD4+ T cell isolation. Two-dose BNT162b2 or mRNA-1273 vaccination was given to participants. These receptors lack a known antigen. Profiling relied on immunoSEQ multiplex PCR, and the TCRdb table lists in-frame clones only, not all of them. The sample has more than 50,000 clones; 76% are singletons. This sample comprised CD4+ T cells from PBMCs cultured with HCoV-OC43 spike peptides, obtained after COVID-19 vaccination. Subset reported: HCoV-OC43 spike overlapping peptide pool stimulation. The source is a human donor who received a COVID-19 vaccine.

J is TRBJ2-3 and V is TRBV27; tentatively, D is TRBD2 (5 bases). V was trimmed by 5 bases and J by 0 bases, leaving 15 bases between them. Germline V gene data show CDR1 as MNHEY and CDR2 as SMNVEV (reference sequence). The CDR3 runs 16 residues. CDR3 amino acids: CASSPRTGTSTDTQYF. CDR3 sequence (DNA): TGTGCCAGCAGTCCAAGGACGGGAACTAGCACAGATACGCAGTATTTT.

The chain links TRBV29-1 to TRBJ1-5, with a tentative D call TRBD1 (5 bases). CDR3 length: 12 amino acids. The germline V gene encodes CDR1 SQVTM and CDR2 ANQGSEA. Trimming took off 4 bases at V and 1 base at J, with 5 bases between the two ends. CDR3 coding DNA: TGCAGCGTTGGGGGGAGCAATCAGCCCCAGCATTTT. Translation gives CSVGGSNQPQHF.

The chain uses TRBV7-3 and TRBJ2-3; 11 bases agree with TRBD2. With 5 bases clipped from V and 12 bases from J, the junction kept 7 bases outside the gene matches. The CDR3 is 13 amino acids. Germline CDR1 reads SGHTA; CDR2 reads FQGTGA. For the CDR3, the DNA is TGTGCCAGCAGCGCACAGACTAGCGGGGCTCAGTATTTT. Its translation: CASSAQTSGAQYF.

This sequence joins TRBV2 and TRBJ1-5; 9 bases are shared with TRBD1. The CDR3 is made up of 15 amino acids. Trimming at V came to 4 bases and at J to 4 bases, leaving 5 bases not matched to a gene. Germline V gives CDR1 SNHLY, CDR2 FYNNEI. The CDR3 nucleotides are TGTGCCAGCAGTGGGATGACAGGGGGGAATCAGCCCCAGCATTTT. The encoded protein is CASSGMTGGNQPQHF.

This clone came up a few times. V usage is TRBV18 and J usage is TRBJ2-2, with 12 bases identical to TRBD2. Germline V gives CDR1 KGHSH, CDR2 LQKENI. J gave up 1 base and V 3 bases, and 0 bases lay outside the gene matches. CDR3 length: 16 amino acids. This chain's CDR3 is CASSPGLAGNTGELFF. As DNA, the CDR3 is TGTGCCAGCTCACCGGGACTAGCGGGGAACACCGGGGAGCTGTTTTTT. The whole variable domain, filled in from reference TRBV18 and TRBJ2-2, reads NAGVMQNPRHLVRRRGQEARLRCSPMKGHSHVYWYRQLPEEGLKFMVYLQKENIIDESGMPKERFSAEFPKEGPSILRIQQVVRGDSAAYFCASSPGLAGNTGELFFGEGSRLTVL.

The V and J genes are TRBV6-5 and TRBJ1-1, with TRBD1 matching over 7 bases. V shed 0 bases and J 1 base; nucleotides not matched to a gene: 2. CDR3 length equals 15 residues. Germline CDR1 MNHEY, CDR2 SVGAGI. CDR3 residues: CASSYSTGWNTEAFF. Written as DNA, the CDR3 is TGTGCCAGCAGTTACTCGACAGGGTGGAACACTGAAGCTTTCTTT.

V and J are TRBV3-1 (or the pseudogene TRBV3-2) and TRBJ1-2; unclear D gene. In germline, CDR1 is LGHDT, CDR2 YNNKEL (reference sequence). Trimming pared 0 bases from V and 8 bases from J, leaving 13 bases between. The CDR3 sequence is 14 residues long. DNA for the CDR3: TGTGCCAGCAGCCAAGATCATGAGGGCAGGGGCTACACCTTC. This gives the protein CASSQDHEGRGYTF.

The chain carries TRBV5-5 and TRBJ2-7; 7 bases fit TRBD1. There are 15 residues in the CDR3. The germline V gene encodes CDR1 SGHKS and CDR2 YYEKEE (reference sequence). V lost 3 bases, J lost 4 bases, and 10 bases stayed unmatched. For the CDR3, the DNA is TGTGCCAGCAGCTCGCCCGGGGACAGCCAGTACGAGCAGTACGTC. Protein sequence: CASSSPGDSQYEQYV.

The chain links TRBV28 to TRBJ2-3, with a weak D call TRBD1 (7 bases). The CDR3 totals 15 residues. The germline V gene has CDR1 MDHEN and CDR2 SYDVKM. V dropped 4 bases and J dropped 4 bases, with 15 bases sitting between them. Here the CDR3 reads CASSSPQGRSDTQYF. In DNA, the CDR3 is TGTGCCAGCAGTTCGCCACAGGGGAGGTCAGATACGCAGTATTTT.

This clone occurred once. J is TRBJ1-1 and V is TRBV2; D not certain. Trimming pared 10 bases from V and 6 bases from J, leaving 18 bases between. The CDR3 has 13 amino acids. Germline V gene data show CDR1 as SNHLY and CDR2 as FYNNEI. CDR3 in amino acids: CATAPTNIAEAFF. Here the CDR3 DNA reads TGTGCCACTGCGCCGACTAATATAGCTGAAGCTTTCTTT.

The chain is built from TRBV6-5 and TRBJ1-5; a possible D gene is TRBD1 (6 bases). V was trimmed by 6 bases and J by 1 base, leaving 13 bases between them. The CDR3 is 15 residues long. CDR1 and CDR2 from the germline V gene are MNHEY and SVGAGI. CDR3 in DNA: TGTGCCAGCAGACCTCAGGGGTTCAGCAATCAGCCCCAGCATTTT. As protein: CASRPQGFSNQPQHF.

The gene calls are TRBV5-4 and TRBJ2-5; 7 nucleotides line up with TRBD2. V dropped 1 base and J dropped 2; count of bases not matched to a gene: 5. CDR3 length: 15 amino acids. Germline lookup yields CDR1 SGHNT and CDR2 YYREEE (reference sequence). The CDR3 loop reads CASSLKGGGQETQYF. In DNA, the CDR3 is TGTGCCAGCAGCTTGAAGGGCGGGGGACAAGAGACCCAGTACTTC.

V gene TRBV7-8 combines with J gene TRBJ2-3; D may be TRBD1 or TRBD2 (5 bases each). The CDR3 totals 13 residues. CDR1 is SGHVS, CDR2 FQNEAQ, per germline. The V gene lost 5 bases and the J gene lost 6 bases, with 12 bases spanning the gap. CDR3 bases: TGTGCCAGCAGCCCACAGAGGGACGATACGCAGTATTTT. Translation: CASSPQRDDTQYF.

The J gene is TRBJ1-1, the V gene TRBV6-2 or TRBV6-3; the D gene is possibly TRBD1 (6 bases). CDR1 is MNHEY, CDR2 SVGEGT, per germline. The V and J ends lost 6 bases and 11 bases respectively, with 19 bases between them. The CDR3 sequence is 13 residues long. CDR3 DNA sequence: TGTGCCAGCAGCCCAATGAGGCAGGGGAGGGCTTTCTTT. Translating it yields CASSPMRQGRAFF.

This chain's CDR3 is CASRTAGGDTQYF. For the CDR3, the DNA is TGTGCCAGCCGCACAGCGGGGGGAGATACGCAGTATTTT. This chain links TRBV10-3 with TRBJ2-3; 9 nucleotides align to TRBD2. CDR1 and CDR2 (germline): ENHRY, SYGVKD. The CDR3 has 13 residues. V gave up 10 bases and J gave up 5 bases; unmatched junction bases: 7.

The chain employs TRBV19 and TRBJ1-4; D might be TRBD1 (5 bases). Trimming pared 11 bases from V and 8 bases from J, leaving 30 bases between. This CDR3 comprises 17 residues. The germline V gene has CDR1 LNHDA and CDR2 SQIVND (reference sequence). The CDR3 coding sequence is TGTGCCTCTACGGTGTTCCAGTGGGGGTCAGGGAAGGAAAAACTGTTTTTT. Translation: CASTVFQWGSGKEKLFF. The full variable domain, rest sourced from reference TRBV19 and TRBJ1-4, is DGGITQSPKYLFRKEGQNVTLSCEQNLNHDAMYWYRQDPGQGLRLIYYSQIVNDFQKGDIAEGYSVSREKKESFPLTVTSAQKNPTAFYLCASTVFQWGSGKEKLFFGSGTQLSVL.

This chain connects TRBV7-3 to TRBJ2-2, with D possibly TRBD1 on 6 matching bases. Looked up from germline, CDR1 is SGHTA and CDR2 is FQGTGA. There are 14 residues in the CDR3. Trimming pared 5 bases from V and 6 bases from J, leaving 13 bases between. The CDR3 here is CASSPSGQAGELFF. CDR3 nucleotides: TGTGCCAGCAGCCCCTCGGGACAAGCCGGGGAGCTGTTTTTT. Drawing the rest from reference TRBV7-3 and TRBJ2-2, the complete variable domain is GAGVSQTPSNKVTEKGKYVELRCDPISGHTALYWYRQSLGQGPEFLIYFQGTGAADDSGLPNDRFFAVRPEGSVSTLKIQRTERGDSAVYLCASSPSGQAGELFFGEGSRLTVL.

The chain carries TRBV3-1 (or the pseudogene TRBV3-2) and TRBJ1-6; 8 bases align to TRBD1. Germline-derived CDR1 and CDR2 are LGHDT and YNNKEL (reference sequence). After removal of 1 base from V and 8 bases from J, the junction contained 13 bases not matched to a gene. The CDR3 consists of 18 residues. CDR3 in amino acids: CASSQGPLTGVGDSPLHF. DNA of the CDR3: TGTGCCAGCAGCCAAGGCCCCTTGACAGGGGTGGGTGATTCACCCCTCCACTTT.

The gene calls are TRBV5-4 and TRBJ1-2; weak D call: TRBD1 (6 bases). V gave up 3 bases and J gave up 7 bases, with 10 bases separating them. Germline V gives CDR1 SGHNT, CDR2 YYREEE (reference sequence). The CDR3 runs to 12 residues. The CDR3 DNA reads as TGTGCCAGCAGCTCCTCAGGGGCTGGCTACACCTTC. Translation gives CASSSSGAGYTF.

The CDR3 coding sequence is TGCGCCAGCAGCTTGGCTCAGAATGAAAAACTGTTTTTT. As protein: CASSLAQNEKLFF. This sequence joins TRBV5-1 and TRBJ1-4; D call uncertain. Looked up from germline, CDR1 is SGHRS and CDR2 is YFSETQ. CDR3 length: 13 residues. The V gene lost 0 bases and the J gene lost 5 bases, with 5 bases spanning the gap.

The J gene is TRBJ2-3, the V gene TRBV28; D is unclear. The CDR3 runs to 15 residues. V shed 4 bases and J shed 1 base, with 12 bases lying between them. Germline values: CDR1 MDHEN, CDR2 SYDVKM. This CDR3 reads CASSSLGGGTDTQYF. The CDR3 DNA reads TGTGCCAGCAGTTCCCTGGGCGGCGGCACAGATACGCAGTATTTT. Together with reference TRBV28 and TRBJ2-3, the CDR3 gives the full variable domain: DVKVTQSSRYLVKRTGEKVFLECVQDMDHENMFWYRQDPGLGLRLIYFSYDVKMKEKGDIPEGYSVSREKKERFSLILESASTNQTSMYLCASSSLGGGTDTQYFGPGTRLTVL.

This chain joins TRBV30 and TRBJ1-1; a weak D match, TRBD1 (6 bases). V was shortened by 1 base and J by 0 bases, with 12 bases between the two germline ends. Germline values: CDR1 GTSNPN, CDR2 SVGIG (reference sequence). This CDR3 is built from 15 residues. The CDR3 protein is CAWSADRLMNTEAFF. CDR3 DNA: TGTGCCTGGAGTGCAGACAGGCTAATGAACACTGAAGCTTTCTTT.

The V and J genes are TRBV18 and TRBJ2-1; TRBD2 agrees at 10 bases. V was clipped by 1 base and J by 7 bases; unmatched bases: 4. Germline CDR1 is KGHSH and CDR2 is LQKENI. The CDR3 contains 15 residues. The CDR3 DNA is TGTGCCAGCTCACCACGGACTAGCGGTATAAATGAGCAGTTCTTC. Translation gives CASSPRTSGINEQFF.

The chain is built from TRBV20-1 and TRBJ2-5; D ambiguous. V was shortened by 5 bases and J by 1 base, with 5 bases between the two germline ends. Germline CDR1 reads DFQATT; CDR2 reads SNEGSKA (reference sequence). The CDR3 loop spans 11 amino acids. The CDR3, as DNA: TGCAGTGCTGGCGGCCAAGAGACCCAGTACTTC. It translates to CSAGGQETQYF.

This chain connects TRBV10-1 to TRBJ2-2; no definite D call. Per germline, CDR1 WNHNN and CDR2 SYGVQD (reference sequence). The CDR3 has 12 residues. The V gene lost 7 bases and the J gene lost 8 bases, with 11 bases spanning the gap. CDR3 sequence reads: CASISGKGELFF. DNA of the CDR3: TGCGCCAGCATCAGTGGGAAGGGGGAGCTGTTTTTT.

The table lists this clone with a few counts. This sequence joins TRBV10-3 and TRBJ1-1; D remains unclear. Germline V gene data show CDR1 as ENHRY and CDR2 as SYGVKD. The V end was cut by 4 bases, the J end by 3 bases, with 6 bases between. The CDR3 has 12 amino acids. CDR3 protein: CAISVSDTEAFF. The CDR3 DNA is TGTGCCATCAGTGTATCTGACACTGAAGCTTTCTTT.

V and J are TRBV5-1 and TRBJ2-3, with a tentative D call TRBD1 (5 bases). This CDR3 region has 14 residues. Germline CDR1 reads SGHRS; CDR2 reads YFSETQ. Trimming pared 2 bases from V and 3 bases from J, leaving 10 bases between. CDR3 bases: TGCGCCAGCAGCTTTGGGGCAGTAACAGATACGCAGTATTTT. Its translation: CASSFGAVTDTQYF.

This clone was seen a single time. This rearrangement joins TRBV28 to TRBJ1-5; TRBD1 aligns across 8 bases. The trim removed 7 bases at V and 9 bases at J, leaving 14 bases unmatched. Germline assignment: CDR1 MDHEN and CDR2 SYDVKM. This CDR3 contains 15 residues. The CDR3 coding sequence is TGTGCCAGCACAATGAGGCAGGGGGCGCCTCCGCCCCAGCATTTT. This translates into CASTMRQGAPPPQHF. Full variable domain (missing parts from reference TRBV28 and TRBJ1-5): DVKVTQSSRYLVKRTGEKVFLECVQDMDHENMFWYRQDPGLGLRLIYFSYDVKMKEKGDIPEGYSVSREKKERFSLILESASTNQTSMYLCASTMRQGAPPPQHFGDGTRLSIL.

The chain carries TRBV5-3 and TRBJ2-7; 9 bases are a match to TRBD1. TRBV5-3 is classed as an ORF, of uncertain function. CDR3 length: 16 residues. The V and J ends lost 3 bases and 7 bases, in that order; junction bases with no gene match: 14. The CDR3 nucleotides are TGTGCCAGAAGCTATAAGCTACCGGGACAGGGCTGGGAGCAGTACGTC. Amino acids: CARSYKLPGQGWEQYV.

The rearrangement uses TRBV2 and TRBJ2-1, with TRBD2 matching over 9 bases. The CDR3 covers 20 residues. The V gene end was trimmed by 5 bases and the J gene end by 2 bases; junction bases not matched to a gene: 19. Germline CDR1 and CDR2: SNHLY and FYNNEI. CDR3 bases: TGTGCCAGCAGTTCCAGGAGGGCTAGCGGGGCGTCTCTTCCCTACAATGAGCAGTTCTTC. Translated, it gives CASSSRRASGASLPYNEQFF.